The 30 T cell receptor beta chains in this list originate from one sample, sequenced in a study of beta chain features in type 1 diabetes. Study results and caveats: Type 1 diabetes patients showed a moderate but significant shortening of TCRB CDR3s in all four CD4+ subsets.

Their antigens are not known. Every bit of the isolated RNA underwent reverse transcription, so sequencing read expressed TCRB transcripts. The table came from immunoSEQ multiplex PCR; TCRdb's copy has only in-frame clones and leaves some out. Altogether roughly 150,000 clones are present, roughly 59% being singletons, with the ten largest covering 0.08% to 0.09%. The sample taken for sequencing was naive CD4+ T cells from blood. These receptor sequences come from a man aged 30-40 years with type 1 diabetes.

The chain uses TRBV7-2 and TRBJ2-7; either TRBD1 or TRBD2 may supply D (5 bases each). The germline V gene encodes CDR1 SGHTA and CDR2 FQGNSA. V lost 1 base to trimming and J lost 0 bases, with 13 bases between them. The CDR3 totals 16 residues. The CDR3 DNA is TGTGCCAGCAGCTTAGGCCCCCCAGGGAGCTCCTACGAGCAGTACTTC. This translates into CASSLGPPGSSYEQYF.

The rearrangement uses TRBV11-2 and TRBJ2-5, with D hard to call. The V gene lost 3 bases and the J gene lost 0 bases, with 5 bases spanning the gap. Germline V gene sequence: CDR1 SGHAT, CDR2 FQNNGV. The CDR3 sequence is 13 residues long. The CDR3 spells CASSLLHQETQYF. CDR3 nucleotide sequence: TGTGCCAGCAGCTTGCTCCACCAAGAGACCCAGTACTTC.

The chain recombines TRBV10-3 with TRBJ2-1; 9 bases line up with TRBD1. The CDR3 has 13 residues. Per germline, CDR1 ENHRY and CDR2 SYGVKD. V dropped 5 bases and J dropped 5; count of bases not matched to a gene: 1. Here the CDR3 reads CAISRQGDNEQFF. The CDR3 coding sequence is TGTGCCATCAGTAGACAGGGGGACAATGAGCAGTTCTTC.

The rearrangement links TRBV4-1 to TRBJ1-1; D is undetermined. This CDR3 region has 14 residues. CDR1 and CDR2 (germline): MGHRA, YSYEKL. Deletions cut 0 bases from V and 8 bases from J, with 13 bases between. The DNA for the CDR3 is TGCGCCAGCAGCCAAGATCTGGCACCGCTCGAAGCTTTCTTT. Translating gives CASSQDLAPLEAFF.

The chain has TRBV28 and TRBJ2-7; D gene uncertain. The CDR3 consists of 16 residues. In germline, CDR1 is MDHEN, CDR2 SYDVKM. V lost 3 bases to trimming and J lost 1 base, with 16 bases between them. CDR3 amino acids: CASSFTTPLPSYEQYF. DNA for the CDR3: TGTGCCAGCAGTTTCACCACTCCGTTACCTTCCTACGAGCAGTACTTC.

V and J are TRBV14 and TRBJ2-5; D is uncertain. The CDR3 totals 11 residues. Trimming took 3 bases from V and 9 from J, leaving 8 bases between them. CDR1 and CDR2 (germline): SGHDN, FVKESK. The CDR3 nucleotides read TGTGCCAGCAGCCACGGTTGGGCCCAGTACTTC. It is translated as CASSHGWAQYF.

The chain's CDR3 is CSVREVSPYNEQFF. CDR3 nucleotides: TGCAGCGTCCGAGAGGTCTCCCCCTACAATGAGCAGTTCTTC. V and J are TRBV29-1 and TRBJ2-1, with D unresolved. The CDR3 runs to 14 residues. CDR1 is SQVTM and CDR2 is ANQGSEA in the germline V gene. V was trimmed by 6 bases and J by 2 bases, leaving 14 bases between them.

The CDR3 spells CASSQSEQEGEQPQHF. CDR3 in DNA: TGCGCCAGCAGTCAATCTGAACAGGAAGGGGAGCAGCCCCAGCATTTT. This rearrangement joins TRBV23-1 to TRBJ1-5, with a weak D call TRBD1 (5 bases). Being an ORF, TRBV23-1 has a function that is uncertain. The CDR3 length is 16 residues. V shed 0 bases and J shed 7 bases, with 16 bases lying between them.

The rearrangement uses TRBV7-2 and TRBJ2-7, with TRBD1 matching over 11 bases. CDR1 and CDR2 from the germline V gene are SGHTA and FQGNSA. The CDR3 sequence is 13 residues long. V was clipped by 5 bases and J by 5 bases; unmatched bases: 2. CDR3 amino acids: CASSRDRGNEQYF. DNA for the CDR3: TGTGCCAGCAGCCGGGACAGGGGGAACGAGCAGTACTTC.

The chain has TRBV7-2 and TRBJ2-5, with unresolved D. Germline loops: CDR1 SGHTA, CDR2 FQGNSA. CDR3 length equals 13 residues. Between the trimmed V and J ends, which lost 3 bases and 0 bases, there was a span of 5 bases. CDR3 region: CASSFPYQETQYF. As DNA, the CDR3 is TGTGCCAGCAGCTTCCCGTACCAAGAGACCCAGTACTTC.

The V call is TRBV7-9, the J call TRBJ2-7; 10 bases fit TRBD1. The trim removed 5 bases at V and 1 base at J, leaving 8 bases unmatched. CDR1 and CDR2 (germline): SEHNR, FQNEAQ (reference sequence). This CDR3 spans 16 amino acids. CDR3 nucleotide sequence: TGTGCCAGCAGCGGGACAGGGGCCTATCCGTCCTACGAGCAGTACTTC. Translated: CASSGTGAYPSYEQYF.

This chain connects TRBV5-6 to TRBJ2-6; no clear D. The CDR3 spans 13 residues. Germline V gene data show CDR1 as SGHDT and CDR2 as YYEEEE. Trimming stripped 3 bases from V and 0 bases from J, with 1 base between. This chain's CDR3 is CASSYSGANVLTF. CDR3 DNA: TGTGCCAGCAGCTACTCTGGGGCCAACGTCCTGACTTTC. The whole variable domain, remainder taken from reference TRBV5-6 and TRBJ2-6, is DAGVTQSPTHLIKTRGQQVTLRCSPKSGHDTVSWYQQALGQGPQFIFQYYEEEERQRGNFPDRFSGHQFPNYSSELNVNALLLGDSALYLCASSYSGANVLTFGAGSRLTVL.

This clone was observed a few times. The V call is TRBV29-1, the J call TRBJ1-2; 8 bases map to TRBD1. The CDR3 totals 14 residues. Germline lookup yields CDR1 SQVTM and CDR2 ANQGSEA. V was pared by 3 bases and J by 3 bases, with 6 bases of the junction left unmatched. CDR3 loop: CSVDGQGADYGYTF. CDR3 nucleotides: TGCAGCGTTGACGGGCAGGGGGCAGACTATGGCTACACCTTC.

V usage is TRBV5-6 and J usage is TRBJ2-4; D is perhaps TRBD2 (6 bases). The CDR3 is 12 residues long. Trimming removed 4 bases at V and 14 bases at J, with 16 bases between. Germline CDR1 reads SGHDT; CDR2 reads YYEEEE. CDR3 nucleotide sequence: TGTGCCAGCAGCCGATTGGTTGGGGAGGAGTACTTC. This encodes CASSRLVGEEYF.

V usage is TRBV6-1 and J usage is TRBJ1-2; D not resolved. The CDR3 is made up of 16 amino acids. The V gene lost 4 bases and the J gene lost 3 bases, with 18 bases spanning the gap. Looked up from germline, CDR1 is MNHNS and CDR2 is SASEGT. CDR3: CASSVPRAAEHYGYTF. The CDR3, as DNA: TGTGCCAGCAGTGTTCCGAGGGCGGCAGAGCACTATGGCTACACCTTC.

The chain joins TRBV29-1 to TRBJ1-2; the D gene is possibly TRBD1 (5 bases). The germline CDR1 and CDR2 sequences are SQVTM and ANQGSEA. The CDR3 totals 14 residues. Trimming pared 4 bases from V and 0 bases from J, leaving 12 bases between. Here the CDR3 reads CSVARQGANYGYTF. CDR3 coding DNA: TGCAGCGTTGCCCGACAAGGGGCTAACTATGGCTACACCTTC.

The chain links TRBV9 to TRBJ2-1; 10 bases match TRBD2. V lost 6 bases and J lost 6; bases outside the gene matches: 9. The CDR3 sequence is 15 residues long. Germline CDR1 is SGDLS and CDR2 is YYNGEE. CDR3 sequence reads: CASTAESGGVNEQFF. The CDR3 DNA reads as TGTGCCAGCACCGCGGAGAGCGGGGGGGTCAATGAGCAGTTCTTC. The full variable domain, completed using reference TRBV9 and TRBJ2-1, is DSGVTQTPKHLITATGQRVTLRCSPRSGDLSVYWYQQSLDQGLQFLIQYYNGEERAKGNILERFSAQQFPDLHSELNLSSLELGDSALYFCASTAESGGVNEQFFGPGTRLTVL.

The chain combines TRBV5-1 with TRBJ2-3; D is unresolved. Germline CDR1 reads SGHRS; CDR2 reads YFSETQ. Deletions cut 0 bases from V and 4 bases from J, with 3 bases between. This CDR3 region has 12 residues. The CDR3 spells CASSLVPDTQYF. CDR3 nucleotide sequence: TGCGCCAGCAGCTTGGTCCCAGATACGCAGTATTTT.

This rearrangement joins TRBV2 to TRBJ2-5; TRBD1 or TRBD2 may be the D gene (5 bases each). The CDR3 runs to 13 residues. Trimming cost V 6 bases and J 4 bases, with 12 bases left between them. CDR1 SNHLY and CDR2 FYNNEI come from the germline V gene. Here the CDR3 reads CASRGTDGETQYF. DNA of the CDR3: TGTGCCAGCAGAGGGACGGATGGAGAGACCCAGTACTTC.

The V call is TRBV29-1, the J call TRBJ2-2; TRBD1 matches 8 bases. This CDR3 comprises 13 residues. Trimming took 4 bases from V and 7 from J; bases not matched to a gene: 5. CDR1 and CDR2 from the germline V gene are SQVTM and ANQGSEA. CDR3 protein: CSVGRQGNGELFF. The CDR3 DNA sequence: TGCAGCGTTGGGCGACAGGGGAACGGGGAGCTGTTTTTT.

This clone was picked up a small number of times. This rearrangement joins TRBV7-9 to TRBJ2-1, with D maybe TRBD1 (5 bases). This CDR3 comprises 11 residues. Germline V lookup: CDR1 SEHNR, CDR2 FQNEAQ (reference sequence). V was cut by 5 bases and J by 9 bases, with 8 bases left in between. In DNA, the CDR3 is TGTGCCAGCAGCGTAGGGGTTGAGCAGTTCTTC. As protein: CASSVGVEQFF.

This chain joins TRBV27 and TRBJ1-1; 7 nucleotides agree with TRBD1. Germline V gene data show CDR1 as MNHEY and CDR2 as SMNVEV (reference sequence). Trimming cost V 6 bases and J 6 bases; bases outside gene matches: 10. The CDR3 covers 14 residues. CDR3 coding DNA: TGTGCCAGCAGGATACAGGGGACTGGGGCTGAAGCTTTCTTT. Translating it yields CASRIQGTGAEAFF.

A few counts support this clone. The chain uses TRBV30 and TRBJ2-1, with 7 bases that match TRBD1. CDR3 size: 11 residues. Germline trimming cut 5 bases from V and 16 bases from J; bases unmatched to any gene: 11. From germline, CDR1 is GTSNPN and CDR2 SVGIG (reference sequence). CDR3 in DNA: TGTGCCTGGGAAATAGGGGGCAGTCGCTTCTTC. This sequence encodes CAWEIGGSRFF.

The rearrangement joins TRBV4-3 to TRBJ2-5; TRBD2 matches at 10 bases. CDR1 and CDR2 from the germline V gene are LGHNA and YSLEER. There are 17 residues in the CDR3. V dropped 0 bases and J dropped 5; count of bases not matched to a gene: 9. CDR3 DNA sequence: TGCGCCAGCAGCCAAGATTTACAGCGGGGGGGCCCTGAGACCCAGTACTTC. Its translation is CASSQDLQRGGPETQYF.

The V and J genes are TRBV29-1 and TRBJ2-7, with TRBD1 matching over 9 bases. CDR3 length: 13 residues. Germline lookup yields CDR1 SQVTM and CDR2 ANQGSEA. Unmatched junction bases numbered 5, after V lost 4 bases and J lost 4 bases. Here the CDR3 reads CSVGTGEVYEQYF. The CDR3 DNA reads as TGCAGCGTTGGGACAGGGGAGGTATACGAGCAGTACTTC.

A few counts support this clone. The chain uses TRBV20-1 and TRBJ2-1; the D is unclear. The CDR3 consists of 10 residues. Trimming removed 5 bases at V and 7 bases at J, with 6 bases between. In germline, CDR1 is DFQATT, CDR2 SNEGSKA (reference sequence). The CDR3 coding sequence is TGCAGTGCTCCCCGAAATGAGCAGTTCTTC. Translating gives CSAPRNEQFF.

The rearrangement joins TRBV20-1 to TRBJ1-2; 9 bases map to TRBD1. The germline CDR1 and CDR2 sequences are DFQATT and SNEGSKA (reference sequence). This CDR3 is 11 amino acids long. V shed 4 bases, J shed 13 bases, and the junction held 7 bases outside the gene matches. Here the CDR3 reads CSATLGQGCTF. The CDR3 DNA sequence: TGCAGTGCTACCCTGGGACAGGGATGCACCTTC.

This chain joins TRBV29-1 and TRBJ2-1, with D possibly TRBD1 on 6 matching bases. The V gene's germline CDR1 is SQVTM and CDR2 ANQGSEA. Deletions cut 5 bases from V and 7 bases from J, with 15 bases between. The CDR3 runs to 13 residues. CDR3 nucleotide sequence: TGCAGCGTTCGACAGGTCAAGTGGAATGAGCAGTTCTTC. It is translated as CSVRQVKWNEQFF.

The DNA of the CDR3 is TGTGCCAGCAGCGTAGGGACCTACTCCTACGAGCAGTACTTC. This gives the protein CASSVGTYSYEQYF. This chain connects TRBV9 to TRBJ2-7; no clear D gene. Germline V gene lookup returns CDR1 SGDLS and CDR2 YYNGEE. The CDR3 spans 14 residues. V lost 0 bases and J lost 0, with 7 bases in between.

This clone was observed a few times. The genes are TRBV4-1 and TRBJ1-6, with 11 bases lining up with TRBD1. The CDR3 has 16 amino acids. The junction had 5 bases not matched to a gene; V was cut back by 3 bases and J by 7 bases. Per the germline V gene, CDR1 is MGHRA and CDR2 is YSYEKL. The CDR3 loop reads CASSQGDRGNNSPLHF. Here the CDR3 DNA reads TGCGCCAGCAGCCAGGGGGACAGGGGGAACAATTCACCCCTCCACTTT.